This T cell receptor (beta chain) was sequenced for a study of T-cell memory formation after mild COVID-19. TCRdb itself ran the 5' RACE reads through MiXCR, one entry per CDR3 protein. The sample lists a few hundred thousand distinct CDR3 sequences, about 17% occurring once. This clonotype was detected a few times. Its antigen is still unknown. V shed 0 bases and J shed 3 bases, with 12 bases lying between them. The CDR3 has 16 residues. In germline, CDR1 is SGHRS, CDR2 YFSETQ. Overall study results and limits: A second wave expanding day 15 to 37 was CD4+-biased; contracting clones were balanced. Among clones peaking at day 37 in the second wave, SARS-CoV-2 specificity remained unconfirmed. The appearance of some responding clones in pre-infection memory suggested that cross-reactive memory joined.

Material: PBMCs or a T cell subset sorted from them (not recorded which). The sequence was obtained from a man younger than 30 who had mild COVID-19 (a few samples of this study predate the infection). Cell type and time point are not known. The chain couples TRBV5-1 to TRBJ2-2; D is uncertain. CDR3 loop: CASSLAVFVDTGELFF. As DNA, the CDR3 is TGCGCCAGCAGCTTGGCAGTGTTCGTCGACACCGGGGAGCTGTTTTTT.